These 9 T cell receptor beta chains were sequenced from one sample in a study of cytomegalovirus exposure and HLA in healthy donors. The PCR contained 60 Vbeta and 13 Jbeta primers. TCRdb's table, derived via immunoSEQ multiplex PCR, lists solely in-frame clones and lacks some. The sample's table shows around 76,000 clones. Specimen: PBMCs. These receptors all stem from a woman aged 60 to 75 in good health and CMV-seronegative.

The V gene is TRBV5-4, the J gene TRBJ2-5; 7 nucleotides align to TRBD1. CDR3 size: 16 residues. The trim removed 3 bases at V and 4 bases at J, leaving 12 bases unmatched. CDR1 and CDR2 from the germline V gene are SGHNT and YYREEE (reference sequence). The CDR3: CASSSSLRTGRETQYF. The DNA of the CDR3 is TGTGCCAGCAGCTCCAGCCTTAGGACAGGTCGAGAGACCCAGTACTTC.

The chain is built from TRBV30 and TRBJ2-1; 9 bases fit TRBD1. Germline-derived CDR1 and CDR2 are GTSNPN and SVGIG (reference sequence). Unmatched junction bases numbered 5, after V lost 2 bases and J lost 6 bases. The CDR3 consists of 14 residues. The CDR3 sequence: CAWSYGTGTNEQFF. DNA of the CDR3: TGTGCCTGGAGTTACGGGACAGGGACCAATGAGCAGTTCTTC.

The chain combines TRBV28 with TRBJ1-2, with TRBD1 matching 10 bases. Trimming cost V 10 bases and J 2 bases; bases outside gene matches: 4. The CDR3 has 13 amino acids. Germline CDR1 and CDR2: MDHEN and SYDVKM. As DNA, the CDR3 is TGTGCCACCGCGGACAGGGGGAACTATGGCTACACCTTC. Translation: CATADRGNYGYTF.

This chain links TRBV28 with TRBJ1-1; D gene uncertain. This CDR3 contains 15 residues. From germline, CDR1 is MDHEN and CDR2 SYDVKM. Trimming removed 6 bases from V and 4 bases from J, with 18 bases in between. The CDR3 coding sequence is TGTGCCAGCAGCCCCCCGGGGAGGTTTGGCACTGAAGCTTTCTTT. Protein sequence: CASSPPGRFGTEAFF.

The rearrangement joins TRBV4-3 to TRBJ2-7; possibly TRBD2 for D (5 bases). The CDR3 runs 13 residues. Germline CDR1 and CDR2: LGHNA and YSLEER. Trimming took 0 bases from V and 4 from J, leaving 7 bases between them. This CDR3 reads CASSQERGYEQYF. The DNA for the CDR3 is TGCGCCAGCAGCCAAGAACGGGGTTACGAGCAGTACTTC.

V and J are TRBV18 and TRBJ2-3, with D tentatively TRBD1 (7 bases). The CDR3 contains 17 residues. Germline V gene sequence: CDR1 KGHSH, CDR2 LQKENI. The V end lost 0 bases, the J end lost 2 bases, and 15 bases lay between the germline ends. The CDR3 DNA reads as TGTGCCAGCTCACCACCTTCGGCAGGGGGGTACACAGATACGCAGTATTTT. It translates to CASSPPSAGGYTDTQYF. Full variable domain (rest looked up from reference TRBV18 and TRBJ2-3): NAGVMQNPRHLVRRRGQEARLRCSPMKGHSHVYWYRQLPEEGLKFMVYLQKENIIDESGMPKERFSAEFPKEGPSILRIQQVVRGDSAAYFCASSPPSAGGYTDTQYFGPGTRLTVL.

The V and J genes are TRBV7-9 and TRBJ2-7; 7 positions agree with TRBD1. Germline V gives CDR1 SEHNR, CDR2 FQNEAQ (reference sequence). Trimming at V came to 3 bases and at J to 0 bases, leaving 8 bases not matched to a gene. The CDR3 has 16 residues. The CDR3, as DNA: TGTGCCAGCAGCTTGGAGACAGGGTTTAGCTCCTACGAGCAGTACTTC. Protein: CASSLETGFSSYEQYF. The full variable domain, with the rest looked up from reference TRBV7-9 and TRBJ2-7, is DTGVSQNPRHKITKRGQNVTFRCDPISEHNRLYWYRQTLGQGPEFLTYFQNEAQLEKSRLLSDRFSAERPKGSFSTLEIQRTEQGDSAMYLCASSLETGFSSYEQYFGPGTRLTVT.

CDR3 residues: CASSSSQGPNSPLHF. CDR3 bases: TGTGCCAGCAGCTCTTCCCAGGGGCCTAATTCACCCCTCCACTTT. The V and J genes are TRBV9 and TRBJ1-6; tentatively, D is TRBD1 (6 bases). CDR1 is SGDLS, CDR2 YYNGEE, per germline. The CDR3 spans 15 residues. Trimming pared 4 bases from V and 6 bases from J, leaving 14 bases between.

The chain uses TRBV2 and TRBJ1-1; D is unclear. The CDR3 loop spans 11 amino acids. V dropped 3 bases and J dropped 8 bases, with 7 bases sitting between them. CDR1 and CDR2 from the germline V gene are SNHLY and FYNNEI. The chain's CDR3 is CASSEFMEAFF. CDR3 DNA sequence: TGTGCCAGCAGTGAGTTTATGGAAGCTTTCTTT.